Reported below is one T cell receptor beta chain. The source of the sample is a study of cytomegalovirus exposure and HLA in healthy donors. Losses at the gene ends were 1 base for V and 7 bases for J; bases not matched to a gene: 4. Germline V gene sequence: CDR1 LGHNA, CDR2 YSLEER. The CDR3 sequence is 15 residues long. The PCR made use of 60 Vbeta and 13 Jbeta primers. Produced via immunoSEQ multiplex PCR; TCRdb's table is partial and in-frame only. Among more than 70,000 clones, about 70% were seen once, and the ten largest hold less than 10%. The source material was PBMCs. This rearrangement joins TRBV4-3 to TRBJ1-6; 7 bases match TRBD1. This sequence was found in a woman aged 45-65 years in good health and CMV-seropositive. The CDR3 reads CASSQARQGNSPLHF. The CDR3 DNA reads TGCGCCAGCAGCCAAGCGAGACAGGGAAATTCACCCCTCCACTTT.